Presented here are 22 T cell receptor beta chains from one specimen sequenced in a study of blood T cell repertoires in COVID-19. Clones were sequenced by immunoSEQ multiplex PCR, and TCRdb holds only the in-frame ones, with some missing. Of about 60,000 clones listed, approximately 91% are singletons. Sample: peripheral blood. The receptors originated from a woman aged 55-75 years with active COVID-19.

The rearrangement uses TRBV10-1 and TRBJ2-5; D possibly corresponds to TRBD1 (5 bases). From germline, CDR1 is WNHNN and CDR2 SYGVQD (reference sequence). V was clipped by 0 bases and J by 4 bases, with 12 bases between them. The CDR3 is made up of 15 amino acids. CDR3 residues: CASSESGQGRETQYF. CDR3 DNA sequence: TGCGCCAGCAGTGAGTCGGGGCAGGGCCGAGAGACCCAGTACTTC.

This clone was seen more than once but under ten times. The chain recombines TRBV2 with TRBJ2-3; 9 nucleotides agree with TRBD2. The junction had 5 bases not matched to a gene; V was cut back by 3 bases and J by 1 base. The CDR3 sequence is 16 residues long. Germline lookup yields CDR1 SNHLY and CDR2 FYNNEI. DNA of the CDR3: TGTGCCAGCAGTGAGCTTGCGGGGGGGGGCACAGATACGCAGTATTTT. Translating gives CASSELAGGGTDTQYF.

J is TRBJ2-3 and V is TRBV27, with 9 positions matching TRBD2. In germline, CDR1 is MNHEY, CDR2 SMNVEV (reference sequence). The CDR3 runs 17 residues. With V trimmed by 5 bases and J by 3 bases, 12 bases remained unmatched. The DNA for the CDR3 is TGTGCCAGCAGTACGACCGTCTGGCGGGGGGGGACAGATACGCAGTATTTT. Translated: CASSTTVWRGGTDTQYF.

V gene TRBV27 combines with J gene TRBJ1-6, with D uncertain. The CDR3 totals 15 residues. Germline V CDR1 and CDR2: MNHEY, SMNVEV (reference sequence). With 2 bases removed from V and 0 bases from J, the gap between germline ends came to 5 bases. CDR3 nucleotide sequence: TGTGCCAGCAGTTTAGAGTTCTCCTATAATTCACCCCTCCACTTT. It translates to CASSLEFSYNSPLHF.

This clone has just a few counts. The genes are TRBV4-2 and TRBJ1-2; D perhaps matches TRBD1 (5 bases). The germline V and J ends were trimmed by 1 base and 2 bases, with 11 bases remaining between them. The V gene's germline CDR1 is LGHNA and CDR2 YNFKEQ. CDR3 length equals 15 residues. CDR3 sequence (DNA): TGTGCCAGCAGCCAAGTGGGATGGGGCAACTATGGCTACACCTTC. This codes for CASSQVGWGNYGYTF.

CDR3 in amino acids: CASRGRLNTEAFF. DNA for the CDR3: TGTGCCAGCCGAGGAAGGCTGAACACTGAAGCTTTCTTT. This rearrangement joins TRBV25-1 to TRBJ1-1; D call uncertain. Germline CDR1 MGHDK, CDR2 SYGVNS. The CDR3 contains 13 residues. V lost 8 bases and J 0 bases, leaving 10 bases between the germline ends.

This clone was detected a few times. This rearrangement joins TRBV27 to TRBJ1-5, with D uncertain. The CDR3 covers 14 residues. CDR1 and CDR2 (germline): MNHEY, SMNVEV (reference sequence). Trimming cost V 4 bases and J 5 bases, with 12 bases left between them. Here the CDR3 reads CASSYSRLYQPQHF. CDR3 DNA sequence: TGTGCCAGCAGTTACAGCCGATTGTATCAGCCCCAGCATTTT.

The chain joins TRBV4-2 to TRBJ1-6; TRBD1 agrees at 7 bases. V was clipped by 3 bases and J by 5 bases; unmatched bases: 4. The germline V gene has CDR1 LGHNA and CDR2 YNFKEQ. CDR3 length equals 15 residues. The CDR3 loop reads CASSHGQVDNSPLHF. For the CDR3, the DNA is TGTGCCAGCAGCCATGGACAGGTTGATAATTCACCCCTCCACTTT.

This rearrangement joins TRBV10-2 to TRBJ2-2, with D tentatively TRBD2 (6 bases). Trimming cost V 6 bases and J 7 bases, with 24 bases left between them. Per germline, CDR1 WSHSY and CDR2 SAAADI. The CDR3 contains 17 residues. The CDR3 region is CASRRPVRERFGGELFF. Written as DNA, the CDR3 is TGCGCCAGCAGACGGCCGGTACGGGAGCGGTTTGGCGGGGAGCTGTTTTTT.

The J gene is TRBJ1-4, the V gene TRBV20-1; tentatively, D is TRBD1 (5 bases). CDR1 DFQATT and CDR2 SNEGSKA come from the germline V gene (reference sequence). Trimming left V 3 bases short and J 3 bases short, with 11 bases between. The CDR3 totals 14 residues. CDR3 in amino acids: CSASEAGANEKLFF. DNA of the CDR3: TGCAGTGCTAGTGAGGCGGGGGCTAATGAAAAACTGTTTTTT.

The chain carries TRBV4-2 and TRBJ1-4; TRBD1 might be the D (5 bases). The CDR3 spans 15 residues. Deletions cut 1 base from V and 5 bases from J, with 11 bases between. Germline assignment: CDR1 LGHNA and CDR2 YNFKEQ. CDR3 residues: CASSQVQGLNEKLFF. The CDR3 nucleotides are TGTGCCAGCAGCCAAGTTCAGGGCCTAAATGAAAAACTGTTTTTT.

The V gene is TRBV4-2, the J gene TRBJ1-2; D possibly corresponds to TRBD1 (6 bases). This CDR3 spans 14 amino acids. V gave up 0 bases and J gave up 4 bases, with 9 bases separating them. Germline assignment: CDR1 LGHNA and CDR2 YNFKEQ. As DNA, the CDR3 is TGTGCCAGCAGCCAAGACAGGGGAACCTATGGCTACACCTTC. It codes for CASSQDRGTYGYTF.

This clone came up a few times. The genes are TRBV20-1 and TRBJ2-3; D remains unclear. The CDR3 is 11 residues long. The V and J ends lost 5 bases and 6 bases respectively, with 9 bases between them. Germline lookup yields CDR1 DFQATT and CDR2 SNEGSKA (reference sequence). The CDR3 region has the DNA TGCAGTGCTCCCCTCCCGGATACGCAGTATTTT. It specifies CSAPLPDTQYF.

This clone came up a few times. The chain combines TRBV6-5 with TRBJ2-2; 8 bases fit TRBD1. Looked up from germline, CDR1 is MNHEY and CDR2 is SVGAGI. The CDR3 runs to 15 residues. V was pared by 4 bases and J by 7 bases, with 8 bases of the junction left unmatched. The CDR3: CASSSEQGAGGELFF. The CDR3 bases are TGTGCCAGCAGTTCGGAGCAGGGGGCGGGCGGGGAGCTGTTTTTT.

The rearrangement links TRBV3-1 (or the pseudogene TRBV3-2) to TRBJ2-3; a possible D gene is TRBD1 (5 bases). Germline loops: CDR1 LGHDT, CDR2 YNNKEL (reference sequence). Trimming took off 0 bases at V and 0 bases at J, with 16 bases between the two ends. The CDR3 totals 18 residues. The CDR3: CASSQDRGFAGSTDTQYF. The CDR3 DNA sequence: TGTGCCAGCAGCCAAGATAGGGGTTTCGCTGGCAGCACAGATACGCAGTATTTT.

The rearrangement links TRBV2 to TRBJ1-3; perhaps TRBD1 as D (5 bases). This CDR3 comprises 15 residues. The V and J ends lost 7 bases and 4 bases respectively, with 17 bases between them. CDR1 SNHLY and CDR2 FYNNEI come from the germline V gene. CDR3 bases: TGTGCCAGCACTGACAGACAGCAAGGAGGAAACACCATATATTTT. It translates to CASTDRQQGGNTIYF.

The CDR3 nucleotides are TGTGCCAGCAGTCAAACAGGGGAGGCGTTTGAAAAACTGTTTTTT. Protein: CASSQTGEAFEKLFF. V usage is TRBV6-6 and J usage is TRBJ1-4; TRBD1 agrees at 7 bases. This CDR3 is built from 15 residues. From germline, CDR1 is MNHNY and CDR2 SVGAGI (reference sequence). The trim removed 5 bases at V and 7 bases at J, leaving 10 bases unmatched.

The J gene is TRBJ1-2, the V gene TRBV6-1, with 7 bases identical to TRBD1. V trimming: 0 bases; J trimming: 5 bases; junction bases outside the gene matches: 12. The CDR3 contains 17 residues. Looked up from germline, CDR1 is MNHNS and CDR2 is SASEGT. Here the CDR3 reads CASSEARGGANVYGYTF. The CDR3, as DNA: TGTGCCAGCAGTGAAGCGCGAGGGGGCGCGAATGTGTATGGCTACACCTTC.

This clone was recorded once. The V and J genes are TRBV27 and TRBJ1-2; D is unclear. The CDR3 sequence is 14 residues long. The germline gives CDR1 MNHEY, CDR2 SMNVEV (reference sequence). Trimming cost V 5 bases and J 0 bases, with 10 bases left between them. CDR3 residues: CASSGTRANYGYTF. In nucleotides, the CDR3 is TGTGCCAGCAGTGGTACTCGAGCTAACTATGGCTACACCTTC.

The chain joins TRBV29-1 to TRBJ1-5; TRBD1 matches 7 bases. Germline values: CDR1 SQVTM, CDR2 ANQGSEA. The CDR3 has 13 amino acids. J was trimmed by 1 base and V by 5 bases; bases with no gene match: 2. CDR3 in DNA: TGCAGCGTTCAACAGGGGAGCAATCAGCCCCAGCATTTT. This encodes CSVQQGSNQPQHF.

J is TRBJ1-6 and V is TRBV5-1; the match to TRBD1 covers 7 bases. V shed 0 bases, J shed 5 bases, and the junction held 2 bases outside the gene matches. There are 15 residues in the CDR3. Germline V lookup: CDR1 SGHRS, CDR2 YFSETQ. The CDR3 region is CASSLGQGNNSPLHF. The CDR3 coding sequence is TGCGCCAGCAGCTTGGGACAGGGTAATAATTCACCCCTCCACTTT.

The rearrangement uses TRBV12-3 or TRBV12-4 and TRBJ2-4, with TRBD1 matching over 10 bases. J lost 7 bases, V lost 6 bases, and 3 bases had no gene match. The CDR3 has 13 residues. In DNA, the CDR3 is TGTGCCAGCAGCCGGACAGGGGGGAACATTCAGTACTTC. Translating it yields CASSRTGGNIQYF.